This T cell receptor (beta chain) was sequenced for a study of T cells in Graves' hyperthyroidism and ophthalmopathy. This clonotype was observed at least ten times. Its matching antigen is unknown. RNA transcripts served as the template for amplifying TCR beta CDR3 regions. TCR CDR3 regions were first amplified by RT-PCR with HTBI primers. TCRdb reanalysed the multiplex PCR reads using MiXCR and keeps one entry per CDR3 protein. The sample lists fewer than 750,000 distinct CDR3 sequences; roughly 14% were seen once. Study-level findings and limits: Ophthalmopathy was identified by the model a median roughly 6.5 months ahead of onset.

This CDR3 has 16 residues. The ends lost 0 bases at V and 4 bases at J; junction bases unmatched: 7. Germline V CDR1 and CDR2: LNHDA, SQIVND (reference sequence). Material for sequencing was blood. This TCR was sampled from a woman in her forties with Graves' ophthalmopathy. This chain uses TRBV19 with TRBJ1-2, with TRBD1 identical over 8 bases. The CDR3 reads CASSIDDPTGVYGYTF. The CDR3 DNA sequence: TGTGCCAGTAGTATAGATGACCCGACAGGGGTCTATGGCTACACCTTC.